The next 13 T cell receptor beta chains were all read from a single sample in a study of PD-1 blockade in classical Hodgkin lymphoma. The method was immunoSEQ multiplex PCR; TCRdb's version includes in-frame clones alone and lacks a portion of them. The table lists 15,000 to 19,000 clones, 70% to 90% of them singletons. Time point described: newly diagnosed, previously untreated cHL patient sample. Magnetic negative selection of thawed PBMCs was the method by which CD4+ T cells were purified. The sample was CD4+ T cells from blood. The receptors come from a human donor with classical Hodgkin lymphoma.

The rearrangement links TRBV7-9 to TRBJ2-3; D may be TRBD1 (5 bases). Germline V gene lookup returns CDR1 SEHNR and CDR2 FQNEAQ (reference sequence). Deletions cut 4 bases from V and 3 bases from J, with 14 bases between. The CDR3 has 15 residues. CDR3 DNA sequence: TGTGCCAGCAGCTCGCAGGGAAGTGTTACAGATACGCAGTATTTT. Translation gives CASSSQGSVTDTQYF.

The chain uses TRBV15 and TRBJ2-2; unclear D gene. The germline V gene has CDR1 LNHNV and CDR2 YYDKDF (reference sequence). There are 16 residues in the CDR3. Trimming took off 0 bases at V and 4 bases at J, with 12 bases between the two ends. In DNA form, the CDR3 reads TGTGCCACCAGCAGAGAAGGAGTCCGATCCACCGGGGAGCTGTTTTTT. This gives the protein CATSREGVRSTGELFF.

The chain links TRBV5-1 to TRBJ2-2; D is unclear. Germline assignment: CDR1 SGHRS and CDR2 YFSETQ. CDR3 size: 14 residues. V was trimmed by 0 bases and J by 4 bases, leaving 7 bases between them. DNA of the CDR3: TGCGCCAGCAGCTTGGTCGCCCCCACCGGGGAGCTGTTTTTT. It codes for CASSLVAPTGELFF.

V is TRBV4-2 and J is TRBJ1-3, with D hard to call. Germline loops: CDR1 LGHNA, CDR2 YNFKEQ. V lost 1 base and J lost 0, with 7 bases in between. This CDR3 is 15 amino acids long. CDR3 residues: CASSQARLSGNTIYF. The CDR3, as DNA: TGTGCCAGCAGCCAAGCACGGCTCTCTGGAAACACCATATATTTT.

The V call is TRBV15, the J call TRBJ2-6, with 7 bases identical to TRBD2. This CDR3 spans 17 amino acids. Germline CDR1 LNHNV, CDR2 YYDKDF (reference sequence). The trim removed 7 bases at V and 1 base at J, leaving 10 bases unmatched. The CDR3 DNA is TGTGCCACCACCCCCACTAGCGCGGTGTCTGGGGCCAACGTCCTGACTTTC. Residues: CATTPTSAVSGANVLTF.

The rearrangement joins TRBV27 to TRBJ2-7; D uncertain. Looked up from germline, CDR1 is MNHEY and CDR2 is SMNVEV (reference sequence). The CDR3 covers 12 residues. Trimming removed 5 bases from V and 0 bases from J, with 5 bases in between. The CDR3 DNA follows: TGTGCCAGCAGTGCCCCCTCCTACGAGCAGTACTTC. Its protein product is CASSAPSYEQYF.

The V gene is TRBV6-5, the J gene TRBJ2-5, with 8 bases that match TRBD2. In germline, CDR1 is MNHEY, CDR2 SVGAGI. V dropped 3 bases and J dropped 7; count of bases not matched to a gene: 4. The CDR3 is made up of 13 amino acids. In DNA, the CDR3 is TGTGCCAGCAGTTATGGTCGGGAGGGGACCCAGTACTTC. It specifies CASSYGREGTQYF.

The V gene is TRBV5-6, the J gene TRBJ2-7; possibly TRBD1 or TRBD2 for D (6 bases each). Trimming pared 0 bases from V and 0 bases from J, leaving 13 bases between. There are 16 residues in the CDR3. The germline V gene encodes CDR1 SGHDT and CDR2 YYEEEE. The CDR3, as DNA: TGTGCCAGCAGCTTGGTAAGGGGGGCCAGCTCCTACGAGCAGTACTTC. This gives the protein CASSLVRGASSYEQYF. Combining the CDR3 with reference TRBV5-6 and TRBJ2-7 gives the whole variable domain DAGVTQSPTHLIKTRGQQVTLRCSPKSGHDTVSWYQQALGQGPQFIFQYYEEEERQRGNFPDRFSGHQFPNYSSELNVNALLLGDSALYLCASSLVRGASSYEQYFGPGTRLTVT.

The rearrangement joins TRBV28 to TRBJ2-5; D might be TRBD1 (6 bases). The CDR3 has 16 residues. V shed 4 bases and J shed 3 bases, with 18 bases lying between them. Germline assignment: CDR1 MDHEN and CDR2 SYDVKM. In DNA, the CDR3 is TGTGCCAGCAGTTCCTCCCGGGACAAGCAAAAAGAGACCCAGTACTTC. As protein: CASSSSRDKQKETQYF.

This rearrangement joins TRBV18 to TRBJ2-1; 10 bases match TRBD2. V trimming: 4 bases; J trimming: 6 bases; junction bases outside the gene matches: 6. Germline loops: CDR1 KGHSH, CDR2 LQKENI. The CDR3 sequence is 15 residues long. The CDR3 reads CASSLGLADANEQFF. The CDR3 bases are TGTGCCAGCTCACTAGGACTAGCGGACGCCAATGAGCAGTTCTTC.

The chain couples TRBV2 to TRBJ1-1, with 7 bases identical to TRBD1. V trimming: 6 bases; J trimming: 6 bases; junction bases outside the gene matches: 7. Per the germline V gene, CDR1 is SNHLY and CDR2 is FYNNEI. CDR3 length: 13 amino acids. The CDR3 DNA reads TGTGCCAGCAGGCCCCGGGACAGCTCTGAAGCTTTCTTT. This gives the protein CASRPRDSSEAFF. The full variable domain, with the rest looked up from reference TRBV2 and TRBJ1-1, is EPEVTQTPSHQVTQMGQEVILRCVPISNHLYFYWYRQILGQKVEFLVSFYNNEISEKSEIFDDQFSVERPDGSNFTLKIRSTKLEDSAMYFCASRPRDSSEAFFGQGTRLTVV.

The chain recombines TRBV6-6 with TRBJ2-7; 7 bases fit TRBD2. The CDR3 contains 14 residues. With 6 bases clipped from V and 5 bases from J, the junction kept 10 bases outside the gene matches. Germline V gene sequence: CDR1 MNHNY, CDR2 SVGAGI (reference sequence). DNA of the CDR3: TGTGCCAGCAGGTGGGGGGGAGGGAGGAACGAGCAGTACTTC. This gives the protein CASRWGGGRNEQYF.

The J gene is TRBJ2-4, the V gene TRBV27; 11 bases are shared with TRBD2. Germline V gene data show CDR1 as MNHEY and CDR2 as SMNVEV (reference sequence). The CDR3 spans 15 residues. The J segment lost 9 bases and the V segment lost 6 bases, leaving 10 bases of the junction unmatched. CDR3 sequence: CASSQTSGMTSIQYF. As DNA, the CDR3 is TGTGCCAGCAGCCAGACTAGCGGGATGACTTCCATTCAGTACTTC.